The clone carrying this TCR beta chain was observed a single time. V was clipped by 3 bases and J by 4 bases; unmatched bases: 2. Germline values: CDR1 SGHRS, CDR2 YFSETQ. CDR3 length: 13 residues. Produced via immunoSEQ multiplex PCR; TCRdb's table is partial and in-frame only. The sample records around 150,000 clones, 75% to 90% being singletons. The sample is drawn from a study of blood T cell repertoires in COVID-19. Study information: There were acute and convalescent COVID-19 samples, and they came from the United States, Italy and Spain.

The receptor comes from a woman aged 55 to 70 with active or convalescent COVID-19. The sequencing input was peripheral blood. This rearrangement joins TRBV5-1 to TRBJ1-1; 8 nucleotides agree with TRBD1. The CDR3 loop reads CASSSTGGTEAFF. The CDR3 nucleotides read TGCGCCAGCAGCTCAACAGGGGGCACTGAAGCTTTCTTT.